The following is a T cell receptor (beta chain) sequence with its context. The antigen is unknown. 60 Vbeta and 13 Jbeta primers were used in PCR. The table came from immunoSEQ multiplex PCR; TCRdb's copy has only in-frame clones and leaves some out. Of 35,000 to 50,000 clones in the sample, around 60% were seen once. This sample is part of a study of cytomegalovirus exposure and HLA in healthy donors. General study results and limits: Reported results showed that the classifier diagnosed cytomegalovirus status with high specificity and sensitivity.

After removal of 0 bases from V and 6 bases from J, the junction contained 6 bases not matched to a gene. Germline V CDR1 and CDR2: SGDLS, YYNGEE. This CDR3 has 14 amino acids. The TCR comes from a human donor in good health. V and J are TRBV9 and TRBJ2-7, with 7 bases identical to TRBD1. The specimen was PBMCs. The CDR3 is CASSVEAGGGEQYF. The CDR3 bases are TGTGCCAGCAGCGTAGAGGCAGGGGGTGGCGAGCAGTACTTC.